This T cell receptor beta chain is drawn from a study of OX40 agonist ivuxolimab in advanced cancers. General observations from the study: At 0.1-3.0 mg/kg, partial responders had clonal expansion among the lowest observed.

In the case of this clone: Antigen specificity is unknown.

Produced via immunoSEQ multiplex PCR; TCRdb's table is partial and in-frame only. The table lists tens of thousands of clones, roughly four fifths of them singletons. The CDR3 is 15 residues long. Trimming stripped 0 bases from V and 3 bases from J, with 14 bases between. Per the germline V gene, CDR1 is GTSNPN and CDR2 is SVGIG (reference sequence). This TCR derives from an adult with an advanced solid tumor such as melanoma, head and neck, liver or kidney cancer. The V and J genes are TRBV30 and TRBJ1-2, with D possibly being TRBD1 (5 bases). Material: CD4+ or CD8+ T cells sorted from blood, obtained in a trial of the OX40 agonist ivuxolimab. This chain's CDR3 is CAWSVWGTPDYGYTF. Written as DNA, the CDR3 is TGTGCCTGGAGTGTGTGGGGGACTCCTGACTATGGCTACACCTTC.